One and the same sample provided the 11 T cell receptor beta chains below, sequenced in a study of blood T cell repertoires in COVID-19. TCRdb keeps only in-frame clones here, not all; method: immunoSEQ multiplex PCR. The sample has more than 200,000 clones; about 86% are singletons. Sequences were obtained from peripheral blood. The receptor set was obtained from a man aged 50 to 59 with active or convalescent COVID-19.

The chain has TRBV5-1 and TRBJ2-7; 11 bases agree with TRBD2. V dropped 1 base and J dropped 0; count of bases not matched to a gene: 6. Germline V gives CDR1 SGHRS, CDR2 YFSETQ. This CDR3 has 17 residues. Here the CDR3 reads CASSLSSGGGRSYEQYF. CDR3 DNA sequence: TGCGCCAGCAGCTTGAGTAGCGGGGGGGGACGCTCCTACGAGCAGTACTTC.

This chain joins TRBV3-1 (or the pseudogene TRBV3-2) and TRBJ2-4; TRBD2 matches 7 bases. Germline assignment: CDR1 LGHDT and CDR2 YNNKEL (reference sequence). V trimming: 1 base; J trimming: 2 bases; junction bases outside the gene matches: 5. CDR3 length: 16 amino acids. CDR3 DNA sequence: TGTGCCAGCAGCCAAGCGGACGGGAGGACCAAAAACATTCAGTACTTC. This codes for CASSQADGRTKNIQYF.

The chain recombines TRBV7-6 with TRBJ1-5, with 7 bases lining up with TRBD1. V gave up 5 bases and J gave up 0 bases; unmatched junction bases: 4. CDR1 SGHVS and CDR2 FNYEAQ come from the germline V gene. CDR3 size: 15 residues. Written as DNA, the CDR3 is TGTGCCAGCAGCGCGGGACAGACTAGCAATCAGCCCCAGCATTTT. Protein: CASSAGQTSNQPQHF.

The J gene is TRBJ2-1, the V gene TRBV28; TRBD1 matches 7 bases. The CDR3 is made up of 14 amino acids. V dropped 6 bases and J dropped 4; count of bases not matched to a gene: 6. Germline assignment: CDR1 MDHEN and CDR2 SYDVKM. CDR3: CASSSNRGYNEQFF. The CDR3, as DNA: TGTGCCAGCAGCTCTAACAGGGGTTACAATGAGCAGTTCTTC.

The chain recombines TRBV2 with TRBJ1-1; 7 nucleotides agree with TRBD1. Germline V gene sequence: CDR1 SNHLY, CDR2 FYNNEI. The V gene end was trimmed by 4 bases and the J gene end by 3 bases; junction bases not matched to a gene: 8. This CDR3 spans 15 amino acids. CDR3 nucleotide sequence: TGTGCCAGCAGTGGGCCGACAGGGCTAGACACTGAAGCTTTCTTT. This encodes CASSGPTGLDTEAFF.

The chain combines TRBV2 with TRBJ2-3; 7 nucleotides match TRBD1. CDR1 SNHLY and CDR2 FYNNEI come from the germline V gene. The CDR3 consists of 13 residues. J gave up 3 bases and V 7 bases, and 4 bases lay outside the gene matches. The CDR3 reads CASNRGSTDTQYF. CDR3 in DNA: TGTGCCAGCAACAGGGGTAGTACAGATACGCAGTATTTT.

This clone was seen only a few times. The V gene is TRBV15, the J gene TRBJ1-2; D unclear. Looked up from germline, CDR1 is LNHNV and CDR2 is YYDKDF (reference sequence). The CDR3 consists of 14 residues. Trimming removed 1 base at V and 5 bases at J, with 11 bases between. The CDR3 reads CATSRGVAGYGYTF. The CDR3 region has the DNA TGTGCCACCAGCAGAGGAGTTGCGGGATATGGCTACACCTTC.

CDR3 residues: CASSPPGQAIYEQYF. The CDR3 DNA reads as TGTGCCAGCAGTCCGCCGGGACAGGCTATCTACGAGCAGTACTTC. The chain links TRBV28 to TRBJ2-7; 8 nucleotides align to TRBD1. CDR3 length equals 15 residues. The junction had 9 bases not matched to a gene; V was cut back by 5 bases and J by 3 bases. The germline V gene encodes CDR1 MDHEN and CDR2 SYDVKM.

This clone was seen a handful of times. V usage is TRBV5-1 and J usage is TRBJ1-4; a weak D match, TRBD1 (5 bases). The V gene lost 5 bases and the J gene lost 5 bases, with 13 bases spanning the gap. The CDR3 is 14 amino acids. The germline gives CDR1 SGHRS, CDR2 YFSETQ. The CDR3 region is CASRQDVPNEKLFF. The CDR3, as DNA: TGCGCCAGCAGACAGGATGTTCCGAATGAAAAACTGTTTTTT.

The DNA of the CDR3 is TGTGCCAGCAGCTTGGACAGATTCTATAATTCACCCCTCCACTTT. Translation: CASSLDRFYNSPLHF. J is TRBJ1-6 and V is TRBV5-8; D gene unclear. Germline V gives CDR1 SGHTS, CDR2 YDEGEE. Trimming removed 0 bases at V and 3 bases at J, with 7 bases between. The CDR3 spans 15 residues. The full variable domain, completed using reference TRBV5-8 and TRBJ1-6, is EAGVTQSPTHLIKTRGQQATLRCSPISGHTSVYWYQQALGLGLQFLLWYDEGEERNRGNFPPRFSGRQFPNYSSELNVNALELEDSALYLCASSLDRFYNSPLHFGNGTRLTVT.

V gene TRBV6-1 combines with J gene TRBJ1-3; maybe TRBD1 (5 bases). The germline V gene encodes CDR1 MNHNS and CDR2 SASEGT. Trimming left V 1 base short and J 2 bases short, with 12 bases between. This CDR3 has 16 residues. The CDR3 reads CASSEGGLRAGNTIYF. The CDR3 DNA follows: TGTGCCAGCAGTGAAGGGGGCCTCAGGGCTGGAAACACCATATATTTT.